The 22 T cell receptor beta chains in this list originate from one sample, sequenced in a study of blood T cells in healthy people across ages. Primers used in a second PCR of roughly 6 to 11 cycles were a sample-barcoded 5' primer and a J-beta primer mix. TCRdb re-called the 5' RACE reads through MiXCR, storing one row per CDR3 protein. The table includes about 650,000 distinct CDR3 sequences, 40% to 65% detected once. The source material was blood. All receptors come from a woman aged 80 or over in good health.

This chain uses TRBV28 with TRBJ1-1; 7 nucleotides line up with TRBD1. With V trimmed by 6 bases and J by 3 bases, 7 bases remained unmatched. The CDR3 extends over 14 amino acids. Germline assignment: CDR1 MDHEN and CDR2 SYDVKM. CDR3 bases: TGTGCCAGCAGACACAGGGGATTGTACACTGAAGCTTTCTTT. This sequence encodes CASRHRGLYTEAFF.

This clonotype was seen only a few times. This chain uses TRBV28 with TRBJ1-5; weak D call: TRBD1 (6 bases). The germline V and J ends were trimmed by 5 bases and 5 bases, with 16 bases remaining between them. Germline CDR1 is MDHEN and CDR2 is SYDVKM. This CDR3 spans 15 amino acids. CDR3 protein: CASSPQGGAHQPQHF. CDR3 in DNA: TGTGCCAGCAGTCCACAGGGTGGCGCCCATCAGCCCCAGCATTTT.

This clonotype was found many times. The chain links TRBV29-1 to TRBJ2-7; D gene ambiguous. Per the germline V gene, CDR1 is SQVTM and CDR2 is ANQGSEA. This CDR3 has 13 amino acids. V lost 6 bases and J lost 3, with 15 bases in between. The CDR3 nucleotides read TGCAGCGTCCACGCCGGGCAACTCTACGAGCAGTACTTC. Protein product: CSVHAGQLYEQYF.

The rearrangement links TRBV5-1 to TRBJ2-1; D perhaps matches TRBD1 (6 bases). V was shortened by 5 bases and J by 13 bases, with 22 bases between the two germline ends. Germline V gives CDR1 SGHRS, CDR2 YFSETQ. This CDR3 has 14 residues. Here the CDR3 reads CASRLGQLQETQFF. CDR3 bases: TGCGCCAGCAGACTTGGACAGCTTCAAGAGACCCAGTTCTTC.

In regard to this clonotype: A read error may be the cause here, since a much bigger clone is one base away. The chain carries TRBV28 and TRBJ2-1; 11 bases match TRBD2. The germline CDR1 and CDR2 sequences are MDHEN and SYDVKM. The CDR3 has 16 amino acids. Germline trimming cut 6 bases from V and 8 bases from J; bases unmatched to any gene: 12. CDR3 nucleotide sequence: TGTGCCAGCAGCCCCTCCGCTAGCGGGAGGTTGTATGAGCAGTTCTTC. This gives the protein CASSPSASGRLYEQFF.

This chain joins TRBV18 and TRBJ2-3; TRBD1 matches at 7 bases. The germline CDR1 and CDR2 sequences are KGHSH and LQKENI. The CDR3 has 14 amino acids. J gave up 4 bases and V 3 bases, and 4 bases lay outside the gene matches. This CDR3 reads CASSPGQPPDTQYF. The CDR3 DNA sequence: TGTGCCAGCTCACCGGGACAGCCCCCAGATACGCAGTATTTT.

This clonotype was observed at least ten times. J is TRBJ2-1 and V is TRBV5-1; 7 bases are shared with TRBD2. This CDR3 comprises 17 residues. J gave up 4 bases and V 0 bases, and 10 bases lay outside the gene matches. The germline gives CDR1 SGHRS, CDR2 YFSETQ. The CDR3 region has the DNA TGCGCCAGCAGCTTGGGGGGAACTAGCGCCTGGTACAATGAGCAGTTCTTC. This sequence encodes CASSLGGTSAWYNEQFF. Together with reference TRBV5-1 and TRBJ2-1, the CDR3 gives the full variable domain: KAGVTQTPRYLIKTRGQQVTLSCSPISGHRSVSWYQQTPGQGLQFLFEYFSETQRNKGNFPGRFSGRQFSNSRSEMNVSTLELGDSALYLCASSLGGTSAWYNEQFFGPGTRLTVL.

There are many counts of this clonotype. CDR3 loop: CASRSLGYNEQFF. The CDR3 DNA reads TGTGCCAGCCGGAGTCTCGGGTACAATGAGCAGTTCTTC. This chain connects TRBV2 to TRBJ2-1; D is ambiguous. This CDR3 is built from 13 residues. With 8 bases removed from V and 4 bases from J, the gap between germline ends came to 12 bases. CDR1 SNHLY and CDR2 FYNNEI come from the germline V gene.

A few counts support this clonotype. This rearrangement joins TRBV27 to TRBJ1-1; perhaps TRBD1 as D (5 bases). Trimming shortened V by 4 bases and J by 5 bases, and 14 bases separated the two germline ends. Germline-derived CDR1 and CDR2 are MNHEY and SMNVEV (reference sequence). The CDR3 is made up of 14 amino acids. The CDR3, as DNA: TGTGCCAGCAGTTCGTATGGGGGGGGGACTGAAGCTTTCTTT. Protein sequence: CASSSYGGGTEAFF.

This sequence joins TRBV19 and TRBJ1-5, with TRBD1 identical over 10 bases. The germline gives CDR1 LNHDA, CDR2 SQIVND (reference sequence). This CDR3 contains 16 residues. The ends lost 6 bases at V and 5 bases at J; junction bases unmatched: 10. CDR3 loop: CASSREGGTGDQPQHF. The CDR3 DNA follows: TGTGCCAGTAGCCGAGAAGGGGGGACAGGGGATCAGCCCCAGCATTTT.

This chain joins TRBV6-1 and TRBJ1-1; no definite D call. Germline values: CDR1 MNHNS, CDR2 SASEGT. Between the trimmed V and J ends, which lost 8 bases and 11 bases, there was a span of 18 bases. CDR3 size: 12 residues. The CDR3 bases are TGTGCCAGCCGGCTGTCGGGAGAAAGGGCTTTCTTT. The encoded protein is CASRLSGERAFF.

Turning to this clonotype: Just one base apart from a much larger clone, this may be a read error. This rearrangement joins TRBV28 to TRBJ2-5, with unresolved D. The V gene lost 6 bases and the J gene lost 4 bases, with 12 bases spanning the gap. In germline, CDR1 is MDHEN, CDR2 SYDVKM. This CDR3 is 13 amino acids long. The CDR3 sequence: CASSLWVRETQYF. Written as DNA, the CDR3 is TGTGCCAGCAGCCTTTGGGTGAGAGAGACCCAGTACTTC.

Many counts were recorded for this clonotype. The gene calls are TRBV12-3 or TRBV12-4 and TRBJ1-2, with unresolved D. This CDR3 contains 15 residues. The V gene lost 1 base and the J gene lost 0 bases, with 9 bases spanning the gap. The CDR3 spells CASSLGGNANYGYTF. The DNA of the CDR3 is TGTGCCAGCAGTTTAGGTGGCAATGCTAACTATGGCTACACCTTC.

The gene calls are TRBV12-3 or TRBV12-4 and TRBJ2-3; 7 nucleotides line up with TRBD2. The length of the CDR3 is 15 residues. The V gene end was trimmed by 5 bases and the J gene end by 2 bases; junction bases not matched to a gene: 7. The DNA of the CDR3 is TGTGCCAGCAGTGGGCGGGAGCGATTCACAGATACGCAGTATTTT. This gives the protein CASSGRERFTDTQYF.

At least ten counts were recorded for this clonotype. V is TRBV7-9 and J is TRBJ2-7; weak D call: TRBD1 (5 bases). Trimming pared 2 bases from V and 1 base from J, leaving 9 bases between. In germline, CDR1 is SEHNR, CDR2 FQNEAQ (reference sequence). CDR3 length: 14 residues. Written as DNA, the CDR3 is TGTGCCAGCAGCTTAATGGGGCCTTCCTACGAGCAGTACTTC. Translated: CASSLMGPSYEQYF.

In its sample, this clonotype was seen many times. The gene calls are TRBV12-3 or TRBV12-4 and TRBJ2-5; D may be TRBD2 (6 bases). V was shortened by 3 bases and J by 2 bases, with 13 bases between the two germline ends. The CDR3 totals 15 residues. CDR3 in amino acids: CASSFGRGNQETQYF. In DNA, the CDR3 is TGTGCCAGCAGTTTCGGGCGGGGAAATCAAGAGACCCAGTACTTC.

CDR3 loop: CSAAGTYNEQFF. CDR3 nucleotides: TGCAGTGCTGCGGGAACTTACAATGAGCAGTTCTTC. The chain uses TRBV20-1 and TRBJ2-1, with D possibly TRBD2 on 6 matching bases. The CDR3 contains 12 residues. V was shortened by 5 bases and J by 4 bases, with 9 bases between the two germline ends. CDR1 and CDR2 from the germline V gene are DFQATT and SNEGSKA (reference sequence).

Comment on this clonotype: This may stem from a read error, because a much larger clone lies one nucleotide away. This chain links TRBV20-1 with TRBJ2-1; a weak D match, TRBD2 (6 bases). The CDR3 runs 16 residues. In germline, CDR1 is DFQATT, CDR2 SNEGSKA (reference sequence). The CDR3 protein is CSARDPGGSSYSEQFF. CDR3 DNA: TGCAGTGCTAGAGACCCTGGGGGGAGCTCCTACAGTGAGCAGTTCTTC.

This clonotype has a count of ten or more. The chain couples TRBV9 to TRBJ2-7; 7 bases are shared with TRBD1. This CDR3 is 15 amino acids long. CDR1 SGDLS and CDR2 YYNGEE come from the germline V gene. V was pared by 0 bases and J by 3 bases, with 6 bases of the junction left unmatched. CDR3: CASSVGGQANYEQYF. The CDR3, as DNA: TGTGCCAGCAGCGTAGGTGGACAGGCTAACTACGAGCAGTACTTC.

The V gene is TRBV7-9, the J gene TRBJ2-3; TRBD2 matches 7 bases. The germline gives CDR1 SEHNR, CDR2 FQNEAQ (reference sequence). V dropped 5 bases and J dropped 6; count of bases not matched to a gene: 14. The CDR3 is made up of 16 amino acids. The CDR3 DNA follows: TGTGCCAGCAGCGCCCCTTCTAGCGGAGGGGAGGATACGCAGTATTTT. It specifies CASSAPSSGGEDTQYF.

Concerning this clonotype itself: At one end the junction does not follow the germline gene, possibly because of a read error. The chain recombines TRBV20-1 with TRBJ2-1; 11 bases match TRBD2. From germline, CDR1 is DFQATT and CDR2 SNEGSKA (reference sequence). CDR3 length: 15 amino acids. The chain's CDR3 is CSARIAGGPYNERYF. The CDR3 coding sequence is TGCAGTGCTAGAATAGCGGGAGGGCCTTACAATGAGCGGTACTTC.

The V and J genes are TRBV27 and TRBJ2-3, with a possible D match to TRBD1 (6 bases). Germline V gene data show CDR1 as MNHEY and CDR2 as SMNVEV (reference sequence). The CDR3 sequence is 15 residues long. The germline V and J ends were trimmed by 5 bases and 5 bases, with 17 bases remaining between them. CDR3 in amino acids: CASSRLGQKRDTQYF. The CDR3 nucleotides are TGTGCCAGCAGTCGCCTAGGACAGAAAAGAGATACGCAGTATTTT.